The clone carrying this T cell receptor beta chain showed up just a few times. Antigen: not known. Whole-study results and caveats: Greatest tumor Treg TCR overlap was with tumor naive CD4+ cells. The TCR gene usage of tumor memory CD4+ T cells clustered together with blood and lymph node memory CD4+ cells and with lymph node naive CD4+ cells.

The germline CDR1 and CDR2 sequences are SGHRS and YFSETQ. V was clipped by 0 bases and J by 3 bases; unmatched bases: 8. The CDR3 covers 16 residues. Full-length variable regions came from constant-region reverse primers plus semi-nested Nested Universal Primer A PCR. TCRdb itself ran the 5' RACE reads through MiXCR, one entry per CDR3 protein. The sample has about 57,000 distinct CDR3 sequences; roughly 28% are singletons. CD4+CD45RO+CD25- cells were isolated as memory CD4+ T cells. Material for sequencing was tumor-infiltrating memory CD4+ T cells sorted from the breast tumor. Subset meaning: memory CD4+ T cells, CD4+CD45RO+CD25-. The chain carries TRBV5-1 and TRBJ1-2, with 7 bases that match TRBD1. The TCR comes from a female donor with breast cancer. The CDR3 sequence is CASSLAPAGTDYGYTF. The DNA of the CDR3 is TGCGCCAGCAGCTTGGCCCCCGCCGGGACAGACTATGGCTACACCTTC.